The next 5 T cell receptor beta chains were all read from a single sample in a study of T cell changes during pregnancy in multiple sclerosis. The protocol was immunoSEQ multiplex PCR, while the TCRdb copy is restricted to in-frame clones and leaves out a portion. Seen here are about 44,000 clones, just under 95% observed once, and the top ten hold roughly 0.49%. Sequencing was performed on CD4+ T cells from peripheral blood mononuclear cells, taken in the third trimester of pregnancy. The receptor source for this set is a female donor with multiple sclerosis, enrolled in a pregnancy study.

The rearrangement links TRBV4-3 to TRBJ2-2; TRBD1 matches 9 bases. CDR1 is LGHNA, CDR2 YSLEER, per germline. V was clipped by 3 bases and J by 6 bases; unmatched bases: 14. The CDR3 extends over 18 amino acids. In nucleotides, the CDR3 is TGCGCCAGCAGCCACTCTCTCCGGGACAGGGTAGGACCCGGGGAGCTGTTTTTT. Residues: CASSHSLRDRVGPGELFF.

The count of this clone is one. J is TRBJ2-1 and V is TRBV11-3; 10 bases fit TRBD1. CDR1 is SGHNT and CDR2 is YENEEA in the germline V gene. V was clipped by 3 bases and J by 7 bases; unmatched bases: 6. The CDR3 length is 15 residues. CDR3 in amino acids: CASSLAGQGMNEQFF. For the CDR3, the DNA is TGTGCCAGCAGCTTGGCGGGACAGGGGATGAATGAGCAGTTCTTC.

The V call is TRBV6-6, the J call TRBJ2-7, with D perhaps matching TRBD1 (6 bases). The germline V and J ends were trimmed by 1 base and 4 bases, with 8 bases remaining between them. The CDR3 runs 13 residues. CDR1 MNHNY and CDR2 SVGAGI come from the germline V gene (reference sequence). CDR3 protein: CASSYLTGYEQYF. The CDR3, as DNA: TGTGCCAGCAGTTACTTGACAGGTTACGAGCAGTACTTC.

This chain uses TRBV11-2 with TRBJ2-2; possible D gene TRBD2, 5 bases. This CDR3 is 14 amino acids long. Per the germline V gene, CDR1 is SGHAT and CDR2 is FQNNGV. V was trimmed by 3 bases and J by 7 bases, leaving 12 bases between them. The CDR3 protein is CASSLVGVIGELFF. The CDR3 nucleotides are TGTGCCAGCAGCTTGGTGGGAGTGATCGGGGAGCTGTTTTTT.

This clone appeared once. The rearrangement joins TRBV7-9 to TRBJ1-5; D remains unclear. The CDR3 is 12 residues long. V was clipped by 2 bases and J by 7 bases, with 6 bases between them. In germline, CDR1 is SEHNR, CDR2 FQNEAQ (reference sequence). Here the CDR3 DNA reads TGTGCCAGCAGCTTACCCCCACAGCCCCAGCATTTT. Residues: CASSLPPQPQHF. The full variable domain, with the rest looked up from reference TRBV7-9 and TRBJ1-5, is DTGVSQNPRHKITKRGQNVTFRCDPISEHNRLYWYRQTLGQGPEFLTYFQNEAQLEKSRLLSDRFSAERPKGSFSTLEIQRTEQGDSAMYLCASSLPPQPQHFGDGTRLSIL.